The clone carrying this TCR beta chain has a count of ten or more. What it binds is not known. Regarding time point: persistent/refractory GD, antithyroid drugs over 5 years with positive TRAb. Isolated PBMC RNA provided the starting material for the TCR library. With iRepertoire HTBI primers and Arm-PCR of CDR3 regions, TCR beta libraries were built. TCRdb re-analysed the multiplex PCR reads in MiXCR, keeping a single row per CDR3 protein. This sample yields 450,000 or so distinct CDR3 sequences, of which 20% are seen a single time; over 7.5% belongs to the top ten. Germline V gene sequence: CDR1 MNHEY, CDR2 SVGEGT. The V and J ends lost 0 bases and 3 bases respectively, with 21 bases between them. The CDR3 has 18 amino acids. The source of the sample is a study of regulatory T cells in long-lasting Graves disease. General study results and limits: Persistent disease exhibited a predilection for TRBV28, TRBJ1-2 and TRBJ2-5.

The material was peripheral blood mononuclear cells (PBMCs), obtained when the disease was refractory, from a patient treated with antithyroid drugs. This rearrangement joins TRBV6-2 or TRBV6-3 to TRBJ2-7; D not resolved. The sequence was obtained from a female donor with Graves disease. This CDR3 reads CASSYSGSRAHPNYEQYF. The CDR3 bases are TGTGCCAGCAGTTACTCTGGCAGTCGTGCCCACCCGAACTACGAGCAGTACTTC.